This TCR beta chain was captured in a study of regulatory T cells in long-lasting Graves disease. CDR3 size: 15 residues. Germline CDR1 reads MDHEN; CDR2 reads SYDVKM. Trimming removed 1 base from V and 3 bases from J, with 10 bases in between. HTBI primers from iRepertoire and Arm-PCR of CDR3 regions yielded the TCR beta libraries. TCRdb fed the multiplex PCR reads into MiXCR, producing one record per CDR3 protein. The table lists roughly 420,000 distinct CDR3 sequences, 15% to 20% of them singletons. In this sample, this clonotype turned up many times. Time point described: newly diagnosed GD, antithyroid drugs for less than 3 months. The TCR library was prepared using RNA isolated from PBMCs. The sample was also linked to a second study, of T cells in Graves' hyperthyroidism and ophthalmopathy.

This sequence joins TRBV28 and TRBJ1-5; tentatively, D is TRBD1 (5 bases). The sequencing here drew on peripheral blood mononuclear cells (PBMCs), taken at new diagnosis, from a patient treated with antithyroid drugs. The clonotype comes from a woman aged 25 to 45 with Graves disease. The CDR3 loop is CASSLLPGVNQPQHF. The CDR3 DNA reads as TGTGCCAGCAGTTTATTGCCGGGGGTCAATCAGCCCCAGCATTTT.